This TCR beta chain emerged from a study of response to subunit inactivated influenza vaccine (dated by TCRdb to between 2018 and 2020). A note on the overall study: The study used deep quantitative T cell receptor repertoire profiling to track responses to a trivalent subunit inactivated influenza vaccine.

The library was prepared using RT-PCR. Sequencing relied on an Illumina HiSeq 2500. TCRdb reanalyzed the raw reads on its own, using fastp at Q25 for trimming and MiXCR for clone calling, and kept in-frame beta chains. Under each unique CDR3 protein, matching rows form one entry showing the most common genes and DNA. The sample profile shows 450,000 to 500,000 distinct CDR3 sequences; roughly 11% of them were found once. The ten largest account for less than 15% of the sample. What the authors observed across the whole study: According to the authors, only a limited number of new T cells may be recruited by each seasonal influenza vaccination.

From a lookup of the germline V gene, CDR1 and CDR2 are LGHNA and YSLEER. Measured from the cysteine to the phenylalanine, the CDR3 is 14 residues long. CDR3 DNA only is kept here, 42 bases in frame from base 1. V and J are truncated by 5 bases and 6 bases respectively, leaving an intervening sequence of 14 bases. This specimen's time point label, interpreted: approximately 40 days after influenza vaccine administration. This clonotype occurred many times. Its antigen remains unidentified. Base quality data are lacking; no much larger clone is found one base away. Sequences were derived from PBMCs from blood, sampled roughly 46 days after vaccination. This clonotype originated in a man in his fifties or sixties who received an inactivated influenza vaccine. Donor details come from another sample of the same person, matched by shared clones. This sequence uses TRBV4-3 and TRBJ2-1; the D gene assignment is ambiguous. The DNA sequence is TGCGCCAGCAGCTCCCGGACCCTCTCCAATGAGCAGTTCTTC. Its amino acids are CASSSRTLSNEQFF.